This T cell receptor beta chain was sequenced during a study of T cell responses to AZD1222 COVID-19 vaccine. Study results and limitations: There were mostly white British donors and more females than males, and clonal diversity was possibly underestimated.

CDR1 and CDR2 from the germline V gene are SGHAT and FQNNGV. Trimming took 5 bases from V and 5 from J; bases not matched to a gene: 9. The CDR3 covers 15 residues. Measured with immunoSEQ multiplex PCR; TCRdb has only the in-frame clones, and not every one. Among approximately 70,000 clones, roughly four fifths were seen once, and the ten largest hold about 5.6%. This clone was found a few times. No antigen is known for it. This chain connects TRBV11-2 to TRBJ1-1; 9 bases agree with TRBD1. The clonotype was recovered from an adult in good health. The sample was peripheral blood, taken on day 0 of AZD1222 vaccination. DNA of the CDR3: TGTGCCAGCAGCATATACGGACAGGGGATTACTGAAGCTTTCTTT. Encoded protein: CASSIYGQGITEAFF.